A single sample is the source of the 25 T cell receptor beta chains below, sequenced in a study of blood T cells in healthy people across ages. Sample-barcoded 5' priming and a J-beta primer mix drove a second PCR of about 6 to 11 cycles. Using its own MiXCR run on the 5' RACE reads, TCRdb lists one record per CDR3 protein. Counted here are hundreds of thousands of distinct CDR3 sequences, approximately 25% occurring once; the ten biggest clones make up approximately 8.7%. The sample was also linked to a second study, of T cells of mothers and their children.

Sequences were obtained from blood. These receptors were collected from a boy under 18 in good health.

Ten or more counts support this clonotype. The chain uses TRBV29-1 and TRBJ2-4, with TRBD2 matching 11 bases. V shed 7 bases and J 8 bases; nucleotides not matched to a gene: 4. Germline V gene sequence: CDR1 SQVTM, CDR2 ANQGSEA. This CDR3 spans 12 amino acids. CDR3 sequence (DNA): TGCAGCGCGTCGACTAGCGGGGACATTCAGTACTTC. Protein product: CSASTSGDIQYF.

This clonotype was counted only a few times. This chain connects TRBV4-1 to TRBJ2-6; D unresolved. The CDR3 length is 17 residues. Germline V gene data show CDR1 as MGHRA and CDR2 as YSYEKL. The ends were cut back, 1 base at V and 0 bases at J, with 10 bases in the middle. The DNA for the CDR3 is TGCGCCAGCAGCCAAGTCCCAGGCATCTCTGGGGCCAACGTCCTGACTTTC. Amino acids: CASSQVPGISGANVLTF.

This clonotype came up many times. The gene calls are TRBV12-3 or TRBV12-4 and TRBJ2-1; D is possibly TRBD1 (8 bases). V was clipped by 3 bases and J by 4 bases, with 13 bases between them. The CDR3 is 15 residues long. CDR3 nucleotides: TGTGCCAGCAGTTTCCTACAGGGGGGGTACAATGAGCAGTTCTTC. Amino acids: CASSFLQGGYNEQFF.

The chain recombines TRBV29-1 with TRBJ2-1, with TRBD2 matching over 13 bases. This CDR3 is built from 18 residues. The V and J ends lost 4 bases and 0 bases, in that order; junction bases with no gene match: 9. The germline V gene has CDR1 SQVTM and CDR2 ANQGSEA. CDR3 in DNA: TGCAGCGTTGTAGGACTAGCGGGGGACCGTAGCTCCTACAATGAGCAGTTCTTC. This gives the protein CSVVGLAGDRSSYNEQFF.

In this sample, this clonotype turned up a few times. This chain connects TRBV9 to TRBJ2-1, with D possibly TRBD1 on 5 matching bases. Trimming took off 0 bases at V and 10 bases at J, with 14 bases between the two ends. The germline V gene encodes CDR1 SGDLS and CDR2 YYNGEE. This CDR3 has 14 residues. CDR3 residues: CASSVALGLHEQFF. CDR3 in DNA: TGTGCCAGCAGCGTAGCGTTGGGGCTTCACGAGCAGTTCTTC.

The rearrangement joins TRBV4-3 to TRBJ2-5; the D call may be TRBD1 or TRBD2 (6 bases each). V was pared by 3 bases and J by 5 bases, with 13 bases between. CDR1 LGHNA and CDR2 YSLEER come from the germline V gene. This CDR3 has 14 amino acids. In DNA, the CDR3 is TGCGCCAGCAGCCACCGGGGGCCTGGGGAGACCCAGTACTTC. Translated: CASSHRGPGETQYF.

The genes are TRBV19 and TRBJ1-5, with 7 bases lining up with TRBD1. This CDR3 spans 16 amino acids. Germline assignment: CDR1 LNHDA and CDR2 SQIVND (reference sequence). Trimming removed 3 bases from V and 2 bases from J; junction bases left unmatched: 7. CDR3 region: CASSILRQGGNQPQHF. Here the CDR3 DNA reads TGTGCCAGTAGTATCCTAAGACAGGGCGGCAATCAGCCCCAGCATTTT.

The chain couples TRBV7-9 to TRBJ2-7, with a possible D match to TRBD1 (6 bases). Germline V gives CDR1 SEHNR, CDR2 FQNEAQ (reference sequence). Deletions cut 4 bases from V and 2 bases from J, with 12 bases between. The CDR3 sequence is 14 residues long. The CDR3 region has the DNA TGTGCCAGCAGCTCTTACCCAGGGGCCTACGAGCAGTACTTC. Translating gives CASSSYPGAYEQYF.

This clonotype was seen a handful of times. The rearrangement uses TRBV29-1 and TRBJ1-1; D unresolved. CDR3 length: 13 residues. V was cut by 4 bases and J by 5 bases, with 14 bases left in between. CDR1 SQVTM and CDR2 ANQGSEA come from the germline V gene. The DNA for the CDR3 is TGCAGCGTTGGTGTCCGAAGAGGGACTGAAGCTTTCTTT. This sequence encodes CSVGVRRGTEAFF.

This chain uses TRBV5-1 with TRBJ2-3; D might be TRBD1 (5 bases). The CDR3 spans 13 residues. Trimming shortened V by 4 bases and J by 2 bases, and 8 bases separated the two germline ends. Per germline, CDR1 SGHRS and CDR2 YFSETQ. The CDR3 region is CASSPDNTDTQYF. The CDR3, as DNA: TGCGCCAGCAGCCCGGACAACACAGATACGCAGTATTTT. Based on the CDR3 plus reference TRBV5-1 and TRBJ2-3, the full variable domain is KAGVTQTPRYLIKTRGQQVTLSCSPISGHRSVSWYQQTPGQGLQFLFEYFSETQRNKGNFPGRFSGRQFSNSRSEMNVSTLELGDSALYLCASSPDNTDTQYFGPGTRLTVL.

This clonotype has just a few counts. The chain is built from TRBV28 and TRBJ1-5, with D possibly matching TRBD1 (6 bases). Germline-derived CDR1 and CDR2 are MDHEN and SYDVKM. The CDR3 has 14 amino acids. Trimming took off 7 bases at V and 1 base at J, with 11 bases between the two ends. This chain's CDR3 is CASTLGQSNQPQHF. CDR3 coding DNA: TGTGCCAGCACCTTAGGACAGAGCAATCAGCCCCAGCATTTT.

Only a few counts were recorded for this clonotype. DNA for the CDR3: TGTGCCAGCAGCAAACCGGGACCATCCTACGAGCAGTACTTC. Protein sequence: CASSKPGPSYEQYF. The V call is TRBV7-2, the J call TRBJ2-7; tentatively, D is TRBD1 or TRBD2 (5 bases each). Per the germline V gene, CDR1 is SGHTA and CDR2 is FQGNSA. Between the trimmed V and J ends, which lost 5 bases and 1 base, there was a span of 12 bases. This CDR3 is 14 amino acids long.

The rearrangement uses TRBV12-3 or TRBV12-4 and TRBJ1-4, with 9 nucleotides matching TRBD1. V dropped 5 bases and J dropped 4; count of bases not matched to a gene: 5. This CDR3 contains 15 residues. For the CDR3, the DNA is TGTGCCAGCAGTGCGGACAGGGGAGATAATGAAAAACTGTTTTTT. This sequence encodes CASSADRGDNEKLFF.

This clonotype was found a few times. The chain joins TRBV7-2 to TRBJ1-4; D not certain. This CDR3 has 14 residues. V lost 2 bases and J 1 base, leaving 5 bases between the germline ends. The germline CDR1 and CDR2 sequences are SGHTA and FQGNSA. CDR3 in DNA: TGTGCCAGCAGCTTAAGCAGAACTAATGAAAAACTGTTTTTT. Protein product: CASSLSRTNEKLFF.

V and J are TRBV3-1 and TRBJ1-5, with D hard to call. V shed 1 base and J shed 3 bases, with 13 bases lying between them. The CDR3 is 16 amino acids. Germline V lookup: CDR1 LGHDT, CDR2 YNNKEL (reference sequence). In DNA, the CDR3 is TGTGCCAGCAGCCAAGGGCCAAAGCGGATCAATCAGCCCCAGCATTTT. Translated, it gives CASSQGPKRINQPQHF.

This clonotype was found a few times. The CDR3 DNA reads as TGCGCCAGCAGCTCCCCTTCCCAGGGGGGAGAGACCCAGTACTTC. Its translation is CASSSPSQGGETQYF. The rearrangement links TRBV4-1 to TRBJ2-5; D might be TRBD1 (7 bases). The CDR3 extends over 15 amino acids. Per the germline V gene, CDR1 is MGHRA and CDR2 is YSYEKL. V lost 5 bases to trimming and J lost 4 bases, with 17 bases between them.

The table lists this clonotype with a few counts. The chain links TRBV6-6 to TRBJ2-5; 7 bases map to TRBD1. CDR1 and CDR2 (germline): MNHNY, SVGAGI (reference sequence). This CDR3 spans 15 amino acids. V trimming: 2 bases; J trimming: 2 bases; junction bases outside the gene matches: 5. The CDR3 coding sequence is TGTGCCAGCAGTTACCGGGACAGTGGACAAGAGACCCAGTACTTC. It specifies CASSYRDSGQETQYF.

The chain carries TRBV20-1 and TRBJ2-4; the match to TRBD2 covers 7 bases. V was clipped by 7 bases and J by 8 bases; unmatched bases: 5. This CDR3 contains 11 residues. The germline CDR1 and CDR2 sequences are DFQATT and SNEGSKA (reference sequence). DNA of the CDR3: TGCAGTGTGCGACGGGAGGACATTCAGTACTTC. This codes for CSVRREDIQYF.

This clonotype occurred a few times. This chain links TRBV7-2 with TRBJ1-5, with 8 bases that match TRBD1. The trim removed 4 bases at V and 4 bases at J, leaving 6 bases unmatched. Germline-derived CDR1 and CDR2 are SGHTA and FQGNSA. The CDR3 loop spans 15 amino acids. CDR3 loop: CASSSRTGQNQPQHF. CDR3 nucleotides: TGTGCCAGCAGCTCTAGGACAGGGCAGAATCAGCCCCAGCATTTT.

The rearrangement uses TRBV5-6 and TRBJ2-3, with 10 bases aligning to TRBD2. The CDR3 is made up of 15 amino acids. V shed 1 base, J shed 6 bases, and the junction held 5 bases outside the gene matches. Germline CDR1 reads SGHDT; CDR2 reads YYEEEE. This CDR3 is CASSLRSGGADTQYF. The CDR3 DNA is TGTGCCAGCAGCTTGAGAAGCGGGGGGGCCGATACGCAGTATTTT.

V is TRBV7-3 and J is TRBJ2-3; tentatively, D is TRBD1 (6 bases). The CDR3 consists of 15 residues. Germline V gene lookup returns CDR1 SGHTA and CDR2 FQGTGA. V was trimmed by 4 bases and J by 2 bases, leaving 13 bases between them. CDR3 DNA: TGTGCCAGCAGCTCCATCGGACAGCCCACAGATACGCAGTATTTT. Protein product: CASSSIGQPTDTQYF.

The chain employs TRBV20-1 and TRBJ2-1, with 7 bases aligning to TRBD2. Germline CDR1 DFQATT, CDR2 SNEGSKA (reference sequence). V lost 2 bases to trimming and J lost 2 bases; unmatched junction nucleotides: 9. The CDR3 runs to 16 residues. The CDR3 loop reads CSARKIGLDAYNEQFF. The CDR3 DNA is TGCAGTGCTAGAAAGATCGGACTAGACGCCTACAATGAGCAGTTCTTC.

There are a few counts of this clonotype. Here the CDR3 reads CASSLTGGGPLHF. CDR3 DNA sequence: TGTGCCAGCAGCTTAACAGGGGGGGGGCCCCTCCACTTT. The chain has TRBV7-3 and TRBJ1-6; D may be TRBD1 (6 bases). The CDR3 is 13 amino acids. The V end lost 0 bases, the J end lost 13 bases, and 10 bases lay between the germline ends. Looked up from germline, CDR1 is SGHTA and CDR2 is FQGTGA.

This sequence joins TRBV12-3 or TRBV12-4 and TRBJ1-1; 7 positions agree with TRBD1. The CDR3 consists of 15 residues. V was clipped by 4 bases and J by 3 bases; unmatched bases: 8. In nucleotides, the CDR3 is TGTGCCAGCAGTTCAGGACAGGCGAGGTACACTGAAGCTTTCTTT. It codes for CASSSGQARYTEAFF.

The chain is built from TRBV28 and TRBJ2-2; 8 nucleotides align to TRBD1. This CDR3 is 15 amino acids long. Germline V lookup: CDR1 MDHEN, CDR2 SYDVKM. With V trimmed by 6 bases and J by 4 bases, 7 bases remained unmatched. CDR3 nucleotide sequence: TGTGCCAGCAGAACCTGGACAGGGAGCACCGGGGAGCTGTTTTTT. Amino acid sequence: CASRTWTGSTGELFF.